Listed below are T cell receptor beta chains from one sample, sequenced in a study of long-term antiretroviral therapy in people with HIV. Repertoires were generated with immunoSEQ multiplex PCR, while TCRdb's copy carries only in-frame clones and drops some. There are approximately 29,000 clones in the sample; approximately 90% occur only once, and 4.1% lies in the top ten. The sequencing used unsorted PBMCs, collected 0.5 years after starting antiretroviral therapy. These receptor sequences come from a woman under 30 with HIV. Each CDR3 is given with its conserved first and last residue. D genes are given only for firm matches. Clone size is shown for a subset of rows, as once, few, many or a class of expanded clone.

cdr3_nt: TGTGCCAGCAGCTTAGCAGGACTAGCGGGACATGAGCAGTTCTTC
cdr3_aa: CASSLAGLAGHEQFF
v_call: TRBV7-2
d_call: TRBD2
clone_size: once
j_call: TRBJ2-1

cdr3_nt: TGTGCCAGCAGCTTTGGGCAGGGTGCTTGGGATGAGCAGTTCTTC
cdr3_aa: CASSFGQGAWDEQFF
v_call: TRBV5-6
d_call: .
clone_size: .
j_call: TRBJ2-1

cdr3_nt: TGTGCCAGCAGCCCGGGACGACAGGGGGGGCAGTTCTTC
cdr3_aa: CASSPGRQGGQFF
v_call: TRBV11-2
d_call: TRBD1
clone_size: once
j_call: TRBJ2-1

cdr3_nt: TGTGCCAGCAGCTTCGCGGGACAGGACCAAGAGACCCAGTACTTC
cdr3_aa: CASSFAGQDQETQYF
v_call: TRBV7-2
d_call: TRBD1
clone_size: .
j_call: TRBJ2-5

cdr3_nt: TGTGCCAGTAGCGCTTTCCCGGGACTAGCGGGAGGGCCACTGGGCGACACCGGGGAGCTGTTTTTT
cdr3_aa: CASSAFPGLAGGPLGDTGELFF
v_call: TRBV19
d_call: TRBD2
clone_size: .
j_call: TRBJ2-2

cdr3_nt: TGTGCCAGCAGCTTCGGACAGGGTTTCACAGATACGCAGTATTTT
cdr3_aa: CASSFGQGFTDTQYF
v_call: TRBV5-5
d_call: TRBD1
clone_size: .
j_call: TRBJ2-3

cdr3_nt: TGCGCCAGCAGCCCGGCAGGGTATACGCAGTATTTT
cdr3_aa: CASSPAGYTQYF
v_call: TRBV5-1
d_call: .
clone_size: .
j_call: TRBJ2-3

cdr3_nt: TGTGCCATTTCTAGCGGAGGGGGCTACAATGAGCAGTTCTTC
cdr3_aa: CAISSGGGYNEQFF
v_call: TRBV6-5
d_call: .
clone_size: .
j_call: TRBJ2-1

cdr3_nt: TGTGCCAGTAGCCGACTAGCGGGGCACGTAGGGGAGCTGTTTTTT
cdr3_aa: CASSRLAGHVGELFF
v_call: TRBV19
d_call: TRBD2
clone_size: .
j_call: TRBJ2-2

cdr3_nt: TGTGCCAGCAGTTTCAACCTCGACAGGGTTCAAGAGACCCAGTACTTC
cdr3_aa: CASSFNLDRVQETQYF
v_call: TRBV6-6
d_call: TRBD1
clone_size: .
j_call: TRBJ2-5

cdr3_nt: TGCGCCAGCAGCCACTCCTTCGGGGCCAGGGGGCTGGACTATGGCTACACCTTC
cdr3_aa: CASSHSFGARGLDYGYTF
v_call: TRBV4-3
d_call: TRBD1
clone_size: .
j_call: TRBJ1-2

cdr3_nt: TGTGCCAGCAGCTTCCGAGGAGGACAGGGGCATACTTATCAGCCCCAGCATTTT
cdr3_aa: CASSFRGGQGHTYQPQHF
v_call: TRBV21-1
d_call: .
clone_size: .
j_call: TRBJ1-5

cdr3_nt: TGTGCCAGCAGTTCTAGCCGTTGGCCAAGGGAGACCCAGTACTTC
cdr3_aa: CASSSSRWPRETQYF
v_call: TRBV28
d_call: .
clone_size: .
j_call: TRBJ2-5

cdr3_nt: TGTGCCAGCAGCTTAGAACGGGGTTCCTACGAGCAGTACTTC
cdr3_aa: CASSLERGSYEQYF
v_call: TRBV7-2
d_call: .
clone_size: .
j_call: TRBJ2-7

cdr3_nt: TGTGCCAGCAGTGAACTTGGGGGAAGGCCACCGAATGAAAAACTGTTTTTT
cdr3_aa: CASSELGGRPPNEKLFF
v_call: TRBV2
d_call: .
clone_size: .
j_call: TRBJ1-4

cdr3_nt: TGTGCCAGCAGCCGGGGACGTAGAGCCAACTGGGGGCTTTACAATGAGCAGTTCTTC
cdr3_aa: CASSRGRRANWGLYNEQFF
v_call: TRBV11-2
d_call: .
clone_size: .
j_call: TRBJ2-1

cdr3_nt: TGTGCCATCAGCTCGCTAGCGGAAAGCTCCTACGAGCAGTACTTC
cdr3_aa: CAISSLAESSYEQYF
v_call: TRBV10-3
d_call: TRBD2
clone_size: .
j_call: TRBJ2-7

cdr3_nt: TGCGCCAGCAGCCAAATGGATGGAGAGTACGAGCAGTACTTC
cdr3_aa: CASSQMDGEYEQYF
v_call: TRBV4-3
d_call: .
clone_size: .
j_call: TRBJ2-7

cdr3_nt: TGTGCCAGTAGTGACACCTTTAGCGGGAGGGCCCTCGAGACAGATACGCAGTATTTT
cdr3_aa: CASSDTFSGRALETDTQYF
v_call: TRBV19
d_call: TRBD2
clone_size: once
j_call: TRBJ2-3

cdr3_nt: TGTGCCAGCAGCTTCAGGTGGAGGGGCTCCTACAATGAGCAGTTCTTC
cdr3_aa: CASSFRWRGSYNEQFF
v_call: TRBV28
d_call: .
clone_size: .
j_call: TRBJ2-1

cdr3_nt: TGCGCCAGCAGTATTTACAGCACAGATACGCAGTATTTT
cdr3_aa: CASSIYSTDTQYF
v_call: TRBV10-1
d_call: .
clone_size: .
j_call: TRBJ2-3

cdr3_nt: TGTGCCAGCAGCTTAGCGAGAGGGGGCGCTTTCAATGAGCAGTTCTTC
cdr3_aa: CASSLARGGAFNEQFF
v_call: TRBV7-9
d_call: TRBD1
clone_size: .
j_call: TRBJ2-1

cdr3_nt: TGTGCCAGCAGCTACCGAGGGACTAGCGGGGGGAACAATGAGCAGTTCTTC
cdr3_aa: CASSYRGTSGGNNEQFF
v_call: TRBV11-3
d_call: TRBD2
clone_size: .
j_call: TRBJ2-1

cdr3_nt: TGTGCCAGCTCACCGGAACGAACAGGGGCGGGTGAGACCCAGTACTTC
cdr3_aa: CASSPERTGAGETQYF
v_call: TRBV18
d_call: TRBD1
clone_size: .
j_call: TRBJ2-5

cdr3_nt: TGTGCCAGCAGCCCCCTAACTAGCGGGAGGGGGAATGAGCAGTTCTTC
cdr3_aa: CASSPLTSGRGNEQFF
v_call: TRBV11-2
d_call: TRBD2
clone_size: .
j_call: TRBJ2-1